Here is one TCR beta chain with its context. Version v3.0 of the immunoSEQ assay was performed at survey level. The data were produced by immunoSEQ multiplex PCR, yet TCRdb's version contains in-frame clones alone and is incomplete. The sample records 42,000 or so clones, about 85% being singletons. The sample is drawn from a study of long-term antiretroviral therapy in people with HIV. CDR3 length: 15 amino acids. Germline V gene lookup returns CDR1 MNHNY and CDR2 SVGAGI (reference sequence). Trimming left V 2 bases short and J 2 bases short, with 12 bases between. This sequence originates from a woman in her fifties or sixties with HIV. The specimen comprised unsorted PBMCs, sampled 3.1 years after starting antiretroviral therapy. V usage is TRBV6-6 and J usage is TRBJ1-2, with D possibly matching TRBD1 (5 bases). CDR3 region: CASSYPQTENYGYTF. In DNA, the CDR3 is TGTGCCAGCAGTTACCCTCAGACAGAAAACTATGGCTACACCTTC.